A selection of T cell receptor beta chains follows, all from one sample in a study of T cell changes during pregnancy in multiple sclerosis. Profiling relied on immunoSEQ multiplex PCR, and the TCRdb table lists in-frame clones only, not all of them. Among approximately 50,000 clones listed, approximately 92% were seen once. Sequenced here: CD4+ T cells from peripheral blood mononuclear cells, sampled in the third trimester of pregnancy. All receptors come from a female donor with multiple sclerosis, enrolled in a pregnancy study. The CDR3 runs from the conserved cysteine through the conserved F or W. Fields, in order: clone size, V gene, D gene, J gene, CDR3 protein, CDR3 DNA. The D gene is left open where the match is weak. Some rows have no size entry. The others give once, few or many, or a class for an expanded clone.

size: NA; V: TRBV30; D: TRBD2; J: TRBJ2-2; CDR3: CAWGGTSVVGELFF; DNA: TGTGCCTGGGGTGGGACTAGCGTAGTCGGGGAGCTGTTTTTT
size: NA; V: TRBV5-1; D: NA; J: TRBJ2-3; CDR3: CASGPSADTQYF; DNA: TGCGCCAGCGGCCCCAGCGCAGATACGCAGTATTTT
size: NA; V: TRBV12-2; D: NA; J: TRBJ1-5; CDR3: CASRLARTVNQPQHF; DNA: TGTGCAAGTCGCTTAGCTAGGACAGTTAATCAGCCCCAGCATTTT
size: NA; V: TRBV27; D: TRBD2; J: TRBJ2-7; CDR3: CASSPGLAATYEQYF; DNA: TGTGCCAGCAGTCCGGGACTAGCGGCTACCTACGAGCAGTACTTC
size: NA; V: TRBV21-1; D: NA; J: TRBJ2-1; CDR3: CASSRPGERVYNEQFF; DNA: TGTGCCAGCAGCCGTCCTGGAGAGCGGGTTTACAATGAGCAGTTCTTC
size: NA; V: TRBV5-4; D: NA; J: TRBJ1-1; CDR3: CASSLDQQGAFF; DNA: TGTGCCAGCAGCTTGGATCAGCAGGGAGCTTTCTTT
size: NA; V: TRBV7-2; D: NA; J: TRBJ1-2; CDR3: CASSYNQQGYGYTF; DNA: TGTGCCAGCAGCTATAACCAACAGGGCTATGGCTACACCTTC
size: NA; V: TRBV7-2; D: NA; J: TRBJ2-3; CDR3: CASSLIMRDTQYF; DNA: TGTGCCAGCAGCTTAATAATGAGGGATACGCAGTATTTT
size: NA; V: TRBV11-2; D: NA; J: TRBJ1-2; CDR3: CASSSQKSYGYTF; DNA: TGTGCCAGCAGCTCGCAGAAAAGCTATGGCTACACCTTC
size: NA; V: TRBV29-1; D: TRBD2; J: TRBJ2-5; CDR3: CSASGGAGGPQETQYF; DNA: TGCAGCGCCTCAGGAGGCGCGGGAGGGCCGCAAGAGACCCAGTACTTC
size: NA; V: TRBV11-2; D: TRBD2; J: TRBJ2-5; CDR3: CASSLGSSGVQETQYF; DNA: TGTGCCAGCAGCTTAGGGTCTAGCGGGGTTCAAGAGACCCAGTACTTC
size: NA; V: TRBV6-6; D: TRBD2; J: TRBJ2-5; CDR3: CASSHLWEGETQYF; DNA: TGTGCCAGCAGCCACCTTTGGGAGGGAGAGACCCAGTACTTC
size: NA; V: TRBV29-1; D: NA; J: TRBJ1-3; CDR3: CSVEDQIGNTIYF; DNA: TGCAGCGTTGAAGATCAGATTGGAAACACCATATATTTT
size: NA; V: TRBV5-4; D: NA; J: TRBJ2-3; CDR3: CASSLDSPDTQYF; DNA: TGTGCCAGCAGCCTGGACAGCCCAGATACGCAGTATTTT
size: NA; V: TRBV5-1; D: TRBD1; J: TRBJ1-4; CDR3: CASSLGGQDEKLFF; DNA: TGCGCCAGCAGCCTTGGGGGACAGGATGAAAAACTGTTTTTT
size: NA; V: TRBV15; D: NA; J: TRBJ2-7; CDR3: CATSRDPSAYEQYF; DNA: TGTGCCACCAGCAGAGATCCCTCCGCCTACGAGCAGTACTTC
size: NA; V: TRBV19; D: NA; J: TRBJ1-4; CDR3: CASSSPRGLNEKLFF; DNA: TGTGCCAGTAGTTCCCCCAGGGGTTTGAATGAAAAACTGTTTTTT
size: NA; V: TRBV9; D: NA; J: TRBJ2-3; CDR3: CASSVTDLDTQYF; DNA: TGTGCCAGCAGCGTAACAGATTTGGATACGCAGTATTTT
size: NA; V: TRBV5-5; D: NA; J: TRBJ1-2; CDR3: CASSLLGSGYTF; DNA: TGTGCCAGCAGCTTGCTGGGGAGTGGCTACACCTTC
size: NA; V: TRBV19; D: NA; J: TRBJ1-2; CDR3: CASSPRQGPYGYTF; DNA: TGTGCCAGTAGTCCCCGCCAGGGCCCCTATGGCTACACCTTC
size: NA; V: TRBV4-1; D: NA; J: TRBJ1-5; CDR3: CASSQGTAASSPQHF; DNA: TGCGCCAGCAGCCAAGGGACAGCGGCGTCTTCGCCCCAGCATTTT
size: NA; V: TRBV6-1; D: TRBD2; J: TRBJ2-5; CDR3: CASTYSGGEETQYF; DNA: TGTGCCAGCACTTATAGCGGGGGAGAAGAGACCCAGTACTTC
size: NA; V: TRBV19; D: TRBD2; J: TRBJ2-1; CDR3: CASSTSGYNEQFF; DNA: TGTGCCAGTAGCACTAGCGGATACAATGAGCAGTTCTTC
size: NA; V: TRBV7-6; D: TRBD1; J: TRBJ2-2; CDR3: CASSLRTGGNTGELFF; DNA: TGTGCCAGCAGCTTAAGGACAGGGGGAAACACCGGGGAGCTGTTTTTT
size: NA; V: TRBV2; D: NA; J: TRBJ2-7; CDR3: CASSEPLFYYEQYF; DNA: TGTGCCAGCAGTGAACCCCTATTCTACTACGAGCAGTACTTC
size: NA; V: TRBV6-1; D: TRBD2; J: TRBJ2-2; CDR3: CASSVLAGGELFF; DNA: TGTGCCAGCAGTGTTCTAGCGGGAGGGGAGCTGTTTTTT
size: NA; V: TRBV5-1; D: TRBD2; J: TRBJ2-1; CDR3: CASLLAGGSSYNEQFF; DNA: TGCGCCAGCCTCCTAGCGGGAGGGAGCTCCTACAATGAGCAGTTCTTC
size: NA; V: TRBV4-1; D: NA; J: TRBJ2-7; CDR3: CASSQEAGLLLYEQYF; DNA: TGCGCCAGCAGCCAAGAAGCTGGACTCCTTCTCTACGAGCAGTACTTC
size: NA; V: TRBV28; D: NA; J: TRBJ2-7; CDR3: CASSERPPGSYEQYF; DNA: TGTGCCAGCAGTGAAAGGCCGCCGGGCTCCTACGAGCAGTACTTC
size: NA; V: TRBV19; D: NA; J: TRBJ2-1; CDR3: CASRRGTVNEQFF; DNA: TGTGCCAGTAGGCGAGGAACTGTCAATGAGCAGTTCTTC
size: NA; V: TRBV28; D: NA; J: TRBJ2-1; CDR3: CASKRAGGEQFF; DNA: TGTGCCAGCAAGCGGGCTGGGGGTGAGCAGTTCTTC
size: NA; V: TRBV2; D: TRBD2; J: TRBJ2-1; CDR3: CASRLAGGPYEQFF; DNA: TGTGCCAGCAGACTAGCGGGAGGGCCCTATGAGCAGTTCTTC
size: NA; V: TRBV27; D: NA; J: TRBJ2-1; CDR3: CASVVQLFTGTPGGMAYNEQFF; DNA: TGTGCCAGCGTCGTACAGCTCTTTACCGGGACCCCCGGAGGGATGGCCTACAATGAGCAGTTCTTC
size: NA; V: TRBV18; D: NA; J: TRBJ2-7; CDR3: CASSRTQTYEQYF; DNA: TGTGCCAGCTCTCGGACACAAACCTACGAGCAGTACTTC
size: NA; V: TRBV10-3; D: TRBD1; J: TRBJ2-6; CDR3: CAIREPGTGEAGANVLTF; DNA: TGTGCCATCAGGGAACCCGGGACAGGGGAAGCTGGGGCCAACGTCCTGACTTTC
size: NA; V: TRBV25-1; D: NA; J: TRBJ2-7; CDR3: CASSDFTYEQYF; DNA: TGTGCCAGCAGTGATTTCACCTACGAGCAGTACTTC
size: NA; V: TRBV9; D: TRBD2; J: TRBJ2-1; CDR3: CASSVATSGRLEQFF; DNA: TGTGCCAGCAGCGTAGCAACTAGCGGGAGACTAGAGCAGTTCTTC
size: NA; V: TRBV7-9; D: TRBD2; J: TRBJ2-7; CDR3: CASSLGELGAAGANYEQYF; DNA: TGTGCCAGCAGCTTAGGAGAATTAGGGGCAGCGGGAGCTAACTACGAGCAGTACTTC
size: NA; V: TRBV28; D: TRBD1; J: TRBJ2-7; CDR3: CASSPGTESYEQYF; DNA: TGTGCCAGCAGTCCAGGGACAGAATCCTACGAGCAGTACTTC
size: NA; V: TRBV27; D: TRBD1; J: TRBJ2-5; CDR3: CASRLGQGTIQETQYF; DNA: TGTGCCAGCAGACTCGGACAGGGGACCATCCAAGAGACCCAGTACTTC
size: NA; V: TRBV5-6; D: TRBD2; J: TRBJ2-2; CDR3: CASSLTAGGTGELFF; DNA: TGTGCCAGCAGCTTGACAGCGGGAGGGACCGGGGAGCTGTTTTTT
size: once; V: TRBV2; D: TRBD1; J: TRBJ1-6; CDR3: CASSEATGSSPLHF; DNA: TGTGCCAGCAGTGAAGCGACAGGGAGTTCACCCCTCCACTTT
size: NA; V: TRBV7-9; D: TRBD1; J: TRBJ2-1; CDR3: CASSPSRGDRGTYNEQFF; DNA: TGTGCCAGCAGCCCTTCCCGTGGGGACAGGGGAACCTACAATGAGCAGTTCTTC
size: NA; V: TRBV4-1; D: NA; J: TRBJ2-3; CDR3: CASSQDSANTDMQYF; DNA: TGCGCCAGCAGCCAAGATTCCGCCAACACAGATATGCAGTATTTT
size: NA; V: TRBV6-4; D: NA; J: TRBJ2-5; CDR3: CASSDGPLETQYF; DNA: TGTGCCAGCAGTGACGGCCCCCTGGAGACCCAGTACTTC
size: NA; V: TRBV2; D: TRBD1; J: TRBJ2-1; CDR3: CASSGVQGATRSSYNEQFF; DNA: TGTGCCAGCAGTGGGGTACAGGGGGCAACGCGGAGCTCCTACAATGAGCAGTTCTTC
size: NA; V: TRBV18; D: TRBD1; J: TRBJ2-2; CDR3: CASSPLPGQGYTGELFF; DNA: TGTGCCAGCTCACCACTTCCGGGACAGGGGTACACCGGGGAGCTGTTTTTT
size: NA; V: TRBV10-3; D: NA; J: TRBJ2-3; CDR3: CAIKRRATDTQYF; DNA: TGTGCCATCAAACGGAGGGCAACAGATACGCAGTATTTT
size: NA; V: TRBV28; D: NA; J: TRBJ2-3; CDR3: CASRRPGTSTDTQYF; DNA: TGTGCCAGCAGACGGCCGGGAACTAGCACAGATACGCAGTATTTT
size: NA; V: TRBV5-1; D: TRBD1; J: TRBJ2-5; CDR3: CASSLGTGEETQYF; DNA: TGCGCCAGCAGCTTGGGGACAGGAGAAGAGACCCAGTACTTC
size: NA; V: TRBV5-1; D: TRBD1; J: TRBJ2-1; CDR3: CASSDRGRSYNEQFF; DNA: TGCGCCAGCAGTGACAGGGGCCGCTCCTACAATGAGCAGTTCTTC
size: NA; V: TRBV19; D: TRBD2; J: TRBJ2-3; CDR3: CASSLAGGPADTQYF; DNA: TGTGCCAGTAGCCTAGCGGGAGGACCAGCAGATACGCAGTATTTT
size: NA; V: TRBV29-1; D: TRBD1; J: TRBJ2-5; CDR3: CSVGRDSPAQYF; DNA: TGCAGCGTTGGTCGGGACAGTCCGGCCCAGTACTTC
size: NA; V: TRBV9; D: NA; J: TRBJ2-5; CDR3: CASSVGQGETQYF; DNA: TGTGCCAGCAGCGTGGGTCAGGGAGAGACCCAGTACTTC
size: NA; V: TRBV7-7; D: TRBD2; J: TRBJ2-1; CDR3: CASSPGTSGYNEQFF; DNA: TGTGCTAGCAGCCCCGGGACTAGCGGCTACAATGAGCAGTTCTTC
size: NA; V: TRBV9; D: NA; J: TRBJ2-2; CDR3: CASSVVPGANTGELFF; DNA: TGTGCCAGCAGCGTAGTCCCGGGAGCGAACACCGGGGAGCTGTTTTTT
size: NA; V: TRBV5-4; D: TRBD2; J: TRBJ2-3; CDR3: CASRSGTMGTDTQYF; DNA: TGTGCCAGCAGGAGCGGGACGATGGGCACAGATACGCAGTATTTT
size: NA; V: TRBV28; D: NA; J: TRBJ2-7; CDR3: CASSRQPTYEQYF; DNA: TGTGCCAGCAGTCGACAGCCGACCTACGAGCAGTACTTC
size: few; V: TRBV7-2; D: TRBD1; J: TRBJ1-5; CDR3: CASSSRTGGSANQPQHF; DNA: TGTGCCAGCAGCTCCCGGACAGGGGGGTCTGCCAATCAGCCCCAGCATTTT